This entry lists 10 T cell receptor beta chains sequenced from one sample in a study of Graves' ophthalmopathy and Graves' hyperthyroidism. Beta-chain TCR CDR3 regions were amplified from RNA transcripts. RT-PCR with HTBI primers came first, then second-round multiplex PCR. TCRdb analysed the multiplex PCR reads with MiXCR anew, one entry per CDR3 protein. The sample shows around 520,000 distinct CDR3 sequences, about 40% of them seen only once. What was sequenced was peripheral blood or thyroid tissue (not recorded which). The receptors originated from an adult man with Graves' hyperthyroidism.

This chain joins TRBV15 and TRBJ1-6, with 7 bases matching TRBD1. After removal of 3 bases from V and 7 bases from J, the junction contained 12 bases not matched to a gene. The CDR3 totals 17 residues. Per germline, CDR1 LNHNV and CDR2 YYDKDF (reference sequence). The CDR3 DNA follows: TGTGCCACCAGCAGCTTGGCGACAGGGCTTAGGAATTCACCCCTCCACTTT. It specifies CATSSLATGLRNSPLHF.

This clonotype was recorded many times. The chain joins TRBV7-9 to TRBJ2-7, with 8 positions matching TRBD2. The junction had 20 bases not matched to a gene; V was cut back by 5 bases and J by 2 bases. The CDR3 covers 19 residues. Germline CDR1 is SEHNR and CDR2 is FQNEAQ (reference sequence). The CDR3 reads CASSPHPPPGGRPPYEQYF. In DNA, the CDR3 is TGTGCCAGCAGCCCACACCCTCCTCCCGGCGGGAGGCCACCCTACGAGCAGTACTTC. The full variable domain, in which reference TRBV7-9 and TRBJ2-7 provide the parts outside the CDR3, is DTGVSQNPRHKITKRGQNVTFRCDPISEHNRLYWYRQTLGQGPEFLTYFQNEAQLEKSRLLSDRFSAERPKGSFSTLEIQRTEQGDSAMYLCASSPHPPPGGRPPYEQYFGPGTRLTVT.

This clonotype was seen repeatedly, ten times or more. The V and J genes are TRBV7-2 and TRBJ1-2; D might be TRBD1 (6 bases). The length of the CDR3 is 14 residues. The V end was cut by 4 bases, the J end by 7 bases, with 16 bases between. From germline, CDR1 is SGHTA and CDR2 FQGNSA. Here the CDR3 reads CASSSNQGRGGYTF. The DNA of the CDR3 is TGTGCCAGCAGCTCGAACCAGGGGAGGGGTGGCTACACCTTC. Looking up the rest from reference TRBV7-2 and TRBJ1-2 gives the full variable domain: GAGVSQSPSNKVTEKGKDVELRCDPISGHTALYWYRQSLGQGLEFLIYFQGNSAPDKSGLPSDRFSAERTGGSVSTLTIQRTQQEDSAVYLCASSSNQGRGGYTFGSGTRLTVV.

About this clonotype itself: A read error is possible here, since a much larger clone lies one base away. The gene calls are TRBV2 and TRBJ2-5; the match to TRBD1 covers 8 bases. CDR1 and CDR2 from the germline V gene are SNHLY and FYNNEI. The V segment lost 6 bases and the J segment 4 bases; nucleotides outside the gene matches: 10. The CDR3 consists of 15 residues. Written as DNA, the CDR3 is TGTGCCAGCAGCTCGGGACAGGCGTTCCGAGAGACCCAGTACTTC. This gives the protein CASSSGQAFRETQYF.

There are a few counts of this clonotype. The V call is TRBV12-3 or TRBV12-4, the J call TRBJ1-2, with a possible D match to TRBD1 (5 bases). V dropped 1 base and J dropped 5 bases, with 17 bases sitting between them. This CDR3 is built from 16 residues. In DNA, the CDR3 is TGTGCCAGCAGTTTAGGAATTTTGGGGGGGATTTATGGCTACACCTTC. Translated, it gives CASSLGILGGIYGYTF.

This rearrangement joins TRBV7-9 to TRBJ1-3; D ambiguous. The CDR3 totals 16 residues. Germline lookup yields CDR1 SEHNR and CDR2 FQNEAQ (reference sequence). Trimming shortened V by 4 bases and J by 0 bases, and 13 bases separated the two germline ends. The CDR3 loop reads CASSSPAPNSGNTIYF. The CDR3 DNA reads TGTGCCAGCAGCTCACCAGCACCAAACTCTGGAAACACCATATATTTT.

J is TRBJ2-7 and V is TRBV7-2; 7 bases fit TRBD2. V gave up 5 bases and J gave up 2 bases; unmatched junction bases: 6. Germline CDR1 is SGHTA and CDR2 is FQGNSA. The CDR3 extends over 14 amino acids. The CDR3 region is CASSPSGDAYEQYF. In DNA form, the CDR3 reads TGTGCCAGCAGCCCCAGCGGGGACGCCTACGAGCAGTACTTC.

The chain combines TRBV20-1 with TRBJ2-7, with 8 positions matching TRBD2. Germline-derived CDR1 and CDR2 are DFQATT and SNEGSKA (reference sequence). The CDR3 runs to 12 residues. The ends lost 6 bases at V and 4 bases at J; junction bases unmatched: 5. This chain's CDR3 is CSAGGGDYEQYF. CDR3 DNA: TGCAGTGCCGGGGGGGGGGATTACGAGCAGTACTTC.

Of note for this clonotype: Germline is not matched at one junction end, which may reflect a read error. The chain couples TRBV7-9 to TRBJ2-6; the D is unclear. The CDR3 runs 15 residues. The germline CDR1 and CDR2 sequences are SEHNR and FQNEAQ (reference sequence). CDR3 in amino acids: CASSLAGSRANVLTF. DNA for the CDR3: TGTGCCAGCAGCTTAGCAGGCTCTCGGGCCAACGTCCTGACTTTC.

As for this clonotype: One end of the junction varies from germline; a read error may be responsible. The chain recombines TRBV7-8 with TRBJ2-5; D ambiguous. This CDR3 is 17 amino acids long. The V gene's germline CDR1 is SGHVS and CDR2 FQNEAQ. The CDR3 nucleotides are TGCGCCAGCAGCCAAGGGCCTAGACCGCCCGAATCGGAGACCCAGTACTTC. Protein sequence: CASSQGPRPPESETQYF.